The clone carrying this T cell receptor beta chain was detected a few times. This specimen comes from a study of T-cell memory formation after mild COVID-19. TCRdb re-called the 5' RACE reads with MiXCR, one entry per CDR3 protein. The data contain roughly 47,000 distinct CDR3 sequences, around 7.3% of them singletons. CDR1 is MNHEY, CDR2 SVGEGT, per germline. This CDR3 is 17 amino acids long. Trimming took 6 bases from V and 4 from J; bases not matched to a gene: 12. The chain joins TRBV6-2 or TRBV6-3 to TRBJ2-6; 7 positions agree with TRBD1. This receptor was taken from a young man who had mild COVID-19 (a few samples of this study predate the infection). Cell type and time point are not known. The specimen was PBMCs or a T cell subset sorted from them (not recorded which). The DNA of the CDR3 is TGTGCCAGCAGCCGGATACGGACAGGAGCAGGGGCCAACGTCCTGACTTTC. This encodes CASSRIRTGAGANVLTF.